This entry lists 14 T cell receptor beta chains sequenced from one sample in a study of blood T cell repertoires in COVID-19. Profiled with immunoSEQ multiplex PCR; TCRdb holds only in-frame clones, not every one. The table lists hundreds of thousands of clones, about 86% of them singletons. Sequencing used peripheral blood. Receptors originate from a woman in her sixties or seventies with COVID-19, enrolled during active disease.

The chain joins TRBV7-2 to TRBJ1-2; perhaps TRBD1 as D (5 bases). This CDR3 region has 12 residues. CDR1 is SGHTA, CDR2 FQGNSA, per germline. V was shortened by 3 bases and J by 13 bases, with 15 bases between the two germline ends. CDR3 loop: CASSFGALQCTF. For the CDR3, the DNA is TGTGCCAGCAGCTTTGGGGCCTTACAATGCACCTTC.

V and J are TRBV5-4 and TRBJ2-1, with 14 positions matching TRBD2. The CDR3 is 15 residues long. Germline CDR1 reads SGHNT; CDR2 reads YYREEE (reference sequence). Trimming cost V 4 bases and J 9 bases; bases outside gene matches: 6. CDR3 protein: CASSQTSGGAGEQFF. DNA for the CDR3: TGTGCCAGCAGCCAGACTAGCGGGGGGGCCGGTGAGCAGTTCTTC. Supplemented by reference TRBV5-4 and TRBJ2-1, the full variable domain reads ETGVTQSPTHLIKTRGQQVTLRCSSQSGHNTVSWYQQALGQGPQFIFQYYREEENGRGNFPPRFSGLQFPNYSSELNVNALELDDSALYLCASSQTSGGAGEQFFGPGTRLTVL.

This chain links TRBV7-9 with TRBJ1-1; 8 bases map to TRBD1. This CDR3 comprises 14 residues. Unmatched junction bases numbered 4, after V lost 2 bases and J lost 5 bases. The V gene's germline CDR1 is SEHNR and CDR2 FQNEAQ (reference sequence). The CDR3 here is CASSLQGARTEAFF. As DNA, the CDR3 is TGTGCCAGCAGCTTACAGGGGGCAAGGACTGAAGCTTTCTTT.

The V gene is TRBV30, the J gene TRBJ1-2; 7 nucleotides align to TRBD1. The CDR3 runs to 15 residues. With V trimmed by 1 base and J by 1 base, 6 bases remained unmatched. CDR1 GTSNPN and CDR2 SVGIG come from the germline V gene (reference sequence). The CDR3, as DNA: TGTGCCTGGAGTGCGGGGACAGTATATAACTATGGCTACACCTTC. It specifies CAWSAGTVYNYGYTF.

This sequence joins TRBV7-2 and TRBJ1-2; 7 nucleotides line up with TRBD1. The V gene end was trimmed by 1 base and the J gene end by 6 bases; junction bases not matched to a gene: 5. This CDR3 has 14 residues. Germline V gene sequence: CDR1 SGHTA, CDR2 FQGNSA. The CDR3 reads CASSLGQGGDGYTF. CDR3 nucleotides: TGTGCCAGCAGCTTAGGACAGGGAGGCGATGGCTACACCTTC.

This CDR3 reads CASSQGRALSYEQYF. The CDR3 DNA follows: TGCGCCAGCAGCCAAGGCAGGGCTCTCTCCTACGAGCAGTACTTC. The gene calls are TRBV4-1 and TRBJ2-7, with a tentative D call TRBD1 (5 bases). Per the germline V gene, CDR1 is MGHRA and CDR2 is YSYEKL. V lost 1 base, J lost 0 bases, and 10 bases lay in between. The CDR3 runs 15 residues.

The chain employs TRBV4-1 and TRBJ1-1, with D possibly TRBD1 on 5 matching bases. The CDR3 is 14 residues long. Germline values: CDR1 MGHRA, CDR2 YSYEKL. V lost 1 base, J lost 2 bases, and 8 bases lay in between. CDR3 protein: CASSQVGGNTEAFF. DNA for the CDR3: TGCGCCAGCAGCCAAGTGGGGGGTAACACTGAAGCTTTCTTT.

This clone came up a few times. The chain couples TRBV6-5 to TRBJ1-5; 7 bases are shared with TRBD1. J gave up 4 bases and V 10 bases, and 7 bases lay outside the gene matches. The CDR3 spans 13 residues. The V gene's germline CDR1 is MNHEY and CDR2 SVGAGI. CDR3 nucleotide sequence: TGTGCCACCGGGGACAGTGGAAATCAGCCCCAGCATTTT. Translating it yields CATGDSGNQPQHF.

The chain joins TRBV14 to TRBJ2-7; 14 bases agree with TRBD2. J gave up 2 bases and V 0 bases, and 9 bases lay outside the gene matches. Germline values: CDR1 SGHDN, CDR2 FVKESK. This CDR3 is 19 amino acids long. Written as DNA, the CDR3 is TGTGCCAGCAGCCAAGATGCGAGACTAGCGGGGGGGAGGACCTACGAGCAGTACTTC. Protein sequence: CASSQDARLAGGRTYEQYF.

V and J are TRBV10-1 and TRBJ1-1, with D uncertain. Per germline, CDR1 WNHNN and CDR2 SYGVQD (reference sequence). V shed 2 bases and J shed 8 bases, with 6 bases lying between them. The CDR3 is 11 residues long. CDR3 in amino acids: CASSEGREAFF. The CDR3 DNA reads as TGCGCCAGCAGTGAGGGCCGAGAAGCTTTCTTT.

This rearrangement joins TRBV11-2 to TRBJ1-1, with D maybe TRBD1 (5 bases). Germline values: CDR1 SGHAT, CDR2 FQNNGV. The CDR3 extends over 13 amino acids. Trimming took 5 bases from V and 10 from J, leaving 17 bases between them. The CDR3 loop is CASSKMRGQGAFF. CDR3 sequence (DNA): TGTGCCAGCAGCAAGATGCGGGGTCAGGGAGCTTTCTTT.

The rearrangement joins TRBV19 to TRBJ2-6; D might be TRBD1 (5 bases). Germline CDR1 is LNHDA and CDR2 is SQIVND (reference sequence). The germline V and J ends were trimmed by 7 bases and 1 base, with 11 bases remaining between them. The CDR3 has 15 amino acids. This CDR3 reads CASTRQPSGANVLTF. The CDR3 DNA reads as TGTGCCAGTACGCGACAGCCTTCTGGGGCCAACGTCCTGACTTTC. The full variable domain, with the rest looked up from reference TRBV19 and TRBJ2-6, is DGGITQSPKYLFRKEGQNVTLSCEQNLNHDAMYWYRQDPGQGLRLIYYSQIVNDFQKGDIAEGYSVSREKKESFPLTVTSAQKNPTAFYLCASTRQPSGANVLTFGAGSRLTVL.

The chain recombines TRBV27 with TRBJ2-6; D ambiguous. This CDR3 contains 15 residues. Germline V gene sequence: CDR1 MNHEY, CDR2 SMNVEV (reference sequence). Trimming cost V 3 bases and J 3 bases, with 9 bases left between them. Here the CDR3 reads CASSFYGSGANVLTF. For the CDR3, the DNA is TGTGCCAGCAGTTTTTATGGTAGTGGGGCCAACGTCCTGACTTTC.

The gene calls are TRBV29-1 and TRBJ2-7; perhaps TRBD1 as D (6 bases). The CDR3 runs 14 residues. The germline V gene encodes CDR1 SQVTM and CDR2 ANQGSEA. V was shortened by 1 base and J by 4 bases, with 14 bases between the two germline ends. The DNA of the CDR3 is TGCAGCGTTGAAGGCACGACAGGTCGATACGAGCAGTACTTC. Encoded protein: CSVEGTTGRYEQYF.